This TCR beta chain was sequenced in a study of tumor-infiltrating lymphocytes in primary liver carcinoma. The study co-extracted DNA and RNA from around 20-30 mg of unsorted bulk tissue. The investigators made TCR beta cDNA from about 510 ng total RNA, using a constant-region primer. Generation of the TCR beta libraries relied on three nested multiplex PCR rounds using slightly modified ARM-PCR. Rounds one and two of PCR, each of roughly 10 cycles, were primed with TRBV1-TRBV30 forward primers and a C-beta reverse primer. TCRdb redid the calling of the multiplex PCR reads with MiXCR, one entry per CDR3 protein. Counted here are 45,000 to 55,000 distinct CDR3 sequences, around three quarters occurring once; the ten biggest clones make up 25%. Looked up from germline, CDR1 is SQVTM and CDR2 is ANQGSEA. The CDR3 has 13 amino acids.

The sequence was obtained from a man aged 40-49 years with primary liver carcinoma and hepatitis B virus infection. This sequence joins TRBV29-1 and TRBJ2-5; TRBD1 agrees at 10 bases. The sequenced sample was liver tumor tissue from sampling region 2. Subset defined: tumor region T2, inferior pole. The CDR3 DNA follows: TGCGGTGTCGACAGGGGGCAGGAGGAGACCCAGTACTTC. Residues: CGVDRGQEETQYF.